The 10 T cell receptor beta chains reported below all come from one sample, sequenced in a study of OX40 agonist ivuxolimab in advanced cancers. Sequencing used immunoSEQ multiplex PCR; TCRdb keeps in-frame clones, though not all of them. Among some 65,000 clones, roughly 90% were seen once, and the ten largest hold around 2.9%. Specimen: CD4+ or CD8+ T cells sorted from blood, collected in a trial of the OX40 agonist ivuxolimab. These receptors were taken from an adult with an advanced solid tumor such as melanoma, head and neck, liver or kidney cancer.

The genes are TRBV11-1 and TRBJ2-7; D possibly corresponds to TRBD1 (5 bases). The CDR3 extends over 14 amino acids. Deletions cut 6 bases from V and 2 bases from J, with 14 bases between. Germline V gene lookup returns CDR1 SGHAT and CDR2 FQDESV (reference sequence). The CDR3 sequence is CASSSGHGAYEQYF. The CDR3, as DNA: TGTGCCAGCAGTTCCGGACATGGGGCCTACGAGCAGTACTTC.

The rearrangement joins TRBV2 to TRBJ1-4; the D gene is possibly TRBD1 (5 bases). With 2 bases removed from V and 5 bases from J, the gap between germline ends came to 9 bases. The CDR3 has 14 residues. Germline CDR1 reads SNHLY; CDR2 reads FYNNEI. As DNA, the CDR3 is TGTGCCAGCAGTGAACATCGGGGGAATGAAAAACTGTTTTTT. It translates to CASSEHRGNEKLFF.

CDR3 in DNA: TGTGCCAGCAGTTTGGGGACAGGGAGAGAGGGGAATTCACCCCTCCACTTT. Its translation: CASSLGTGREGNSPLHF. The chain couples TRBV27 to TRBJ1-6, with 9 bases fitting TRBD1. The CDR3 length is 17 residues. CDR1 and CDR2 (germline): MNHEY, SMNVEV (reference sequence). V lost 3 bases and J lost 7; bases outside the gene matches: 10.

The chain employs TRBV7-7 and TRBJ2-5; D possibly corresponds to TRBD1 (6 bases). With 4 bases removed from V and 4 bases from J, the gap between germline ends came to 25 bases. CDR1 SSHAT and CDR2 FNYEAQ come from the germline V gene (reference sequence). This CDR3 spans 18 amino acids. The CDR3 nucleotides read TGTGCCAGCAGCTCTAGTATTGGCAGGGGTGGATCAGGAGAGACCCAGTACTTC. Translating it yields CASSSSIGRGGSGETQYF. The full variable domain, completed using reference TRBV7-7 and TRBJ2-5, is GAGVSQSPRYKVTKRGQDVTLRCDPISSHATLYWYQQALGQGPEFLTYFNYEAQPDKSGLPSDRFSAERPEGSISTLTIQRTEQRDSAMYRCASSSSIGRGGSGETQYFGPGTRLLVL.

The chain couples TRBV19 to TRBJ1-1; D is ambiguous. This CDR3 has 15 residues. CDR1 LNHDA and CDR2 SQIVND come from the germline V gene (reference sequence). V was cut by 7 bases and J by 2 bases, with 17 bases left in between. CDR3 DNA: TGTGCCAGTATCCTGGGTGGGAGGTCCAACACTGAAGCTTTCTTT. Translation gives CASILGGRSNTEAFF.

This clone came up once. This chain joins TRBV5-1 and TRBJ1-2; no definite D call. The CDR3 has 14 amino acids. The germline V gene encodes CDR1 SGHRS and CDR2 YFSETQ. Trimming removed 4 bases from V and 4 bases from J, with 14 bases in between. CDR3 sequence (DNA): TGCGCCAGCAGCCAGGCGCTGCCCGGCTATGGCTACACCTTC. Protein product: CASSQALPGYGYTF.

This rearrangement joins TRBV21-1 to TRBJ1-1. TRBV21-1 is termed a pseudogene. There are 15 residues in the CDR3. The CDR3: CASRKFHRRHTEAFF. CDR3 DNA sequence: TGTGCCAGCAGAAAATTTCACAGGAGGCACACTGAAGCTTTCTTT.

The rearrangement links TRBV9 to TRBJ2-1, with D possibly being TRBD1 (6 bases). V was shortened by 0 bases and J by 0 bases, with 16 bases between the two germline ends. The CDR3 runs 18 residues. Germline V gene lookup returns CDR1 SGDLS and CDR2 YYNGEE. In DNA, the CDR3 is TGTGCCAGCAGCGTAGCTTTCAGGGGCTTAAGCTCCTACAATGAGCAGTTCTTC. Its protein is CASSVAFRGLSSYNEQFF.

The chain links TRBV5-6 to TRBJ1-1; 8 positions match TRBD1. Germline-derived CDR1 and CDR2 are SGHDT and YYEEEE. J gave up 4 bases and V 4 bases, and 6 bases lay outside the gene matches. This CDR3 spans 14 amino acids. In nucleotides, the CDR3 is TGTGCCAGCAGCACCGGACAGGGAAGCACTGAAGCTTTCTTT. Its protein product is CASSTGQGSTEAFF.

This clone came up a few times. CDR3 sequence reads: CASRNSQGASPEAFF. CDR3 sequence (DNA): TGTGCCAGCAGGAATTCACAGGGGGCGAGTCCCGAAGCTTTCTTT. The chain uses TRBV7-9 and TRBJ1-1; 9 nucleotides match TRBD1. This CDR3 comprises 15 residues. Germline V CDR1 and CDR2: SEHNR, FQNEAQ (reference sequence). V lost 6 bases, J lost 8 bases, and 13 bases stayed unmatched.